Each of the 9 T cell receptor beta chains below was sequenced from the same sample in a study of T cell responses to AZD1222 COVID-19 vaccine. The method was immunoSEQ multiplex PCR; TCRdb's version includes in-frame clones alone and lacks a portion of them. The repertoire has 150,000 to 200,000 clones, over 85% of them found once; the top ten carry around 3.8%. The sample in question was peripheral blood, obtained on day 0 of AZD1222 vaccination. Receptors were obtained from an adult in good health.

The gene calls are TRBV30 and TRBJ1-1; no reliable D call. Germline V gives CDR1 GTSNPN, CDR2 SVGIG (reference sequence). The V and J ends lost 2 bases and 6 bases respectively, with 4 bases between them. CDR3 length: 10 residues. The CDR3 nucleotides are TGTGCCTGGAGTAGGTCTGAAGCTTTCTTT. Protein sequence: CAWSRSEAFF.

This clone was observed a single time. The chain joins TRBV13 to TRBJ2-1; maybe TRBD1 (6 bases). Germline V lookup: CDR1 PRHDT, CDR2 FYEKMQ (reference sequence). V was pared by 5 bases and J by 3 bases, with 17 bases between. This CDR3 comprises 16 residues. CDR3 loop: CASSARTARFYNEQFF. The CDR3 nucleotides read TGTGCCAGCAGCGCCAGGACAGCCAGATTCTACAATGAGCAGTTCTTC.

V usage is TRBV6-5 and J usage is TRBJ1-1; D is uncertain. The CDR3 runs to 16 residues. Per the germline V gene, CDR1 is MNHEY and CDR2 is SVGAGI. V lost 1 base, J lost 0 bases, and 12 bases lay in between. CDR3 residues: CASSYLGRRLNTEAFF. The CDR3, as DNA: TGTGCCAGCAGTTACTTAGGCCGCAGACTGAACACTGAAGCTTTCTTT.

The chain joins TRBV19 to TRBJ1-2, with TRBD1 identical over 7 bases. The CDR3 is 16 amino acids. V trimming: 0 bases; J trimming: 0 bases; junction bases outside the gene matches: 4. The germline V gene encodes CDR1 LNHDA and CDR2 SQIVND (reference sequence). CDR3 sequence: CASSIDWTGPNYGYTF. CDR3 bases: TGTGCCAGTAGTATAGATTGGACAGGCCCTAACTATGGCTACACCTTC.

This clone is a singleton in its sample. The genes are TRBV3-1 (or the pseudogene TRBV3-2) and TRBJ2-1; no firm D call. Germline loops: CDR1 LGHDT, CDR2 YNNKEL (reference sequence). The V end was cut by 1 base, the J end by 5 bases, with 9 bases between. This CDR3 has 14 amino acids. The CDR3 DNA is TGTGCCAGCAGCCAAGTATCCCCTAACAATGAGCAGTTCTTC. Protein product: CASSQVSPNNEQFF.

This chain links TRBV12-3 or TRBV12-4 with TRBJ1-5; 7 bases map to TRBD1. The J segment lost 4 bases and the V segment lost 6 bases, leaving 3 bases of the junction unmatched. The CDR3 runs to 13 residues. CDR3 coding DNA: TGTGCCAGCAGGGGGACAGCTAATCAGCCCCAGCATTTT. It is translated as CASRGTANQPQHF.

The rearrangement joins TRBV5-1 to TRBJ1-1; D ambiguous. The CDR3 contains 15 residues. Trimming left V 2 bases short and J 2 bases short, with 13 bases between. CDR1 is SGHRS, CDR2 YFSETQ, per germline. The chain's CDR3 is CASSFRPGGNTEAFF. CDR3 coding DNA: TGCGCCAGCAGCTTCCGACCCGGTGGAAACACTGAAGCTTTCTTT.

The genes are TRBV5-5 and TRBJ2-3, with D perhaps TRBD2 (6 bases). V shed 4 bases and J shed 1 base, with 10 bases lying between them. The CDR3 sequence is 14 residues long. From germline, CDR1 is SGHKS and CDR2 YYEKEE (reference sequence). CDR3 loop: CASSRWGGTDTQYF. In DNA, the CDR3 is TGTGCCAGCAGCCGTTGGGGGGGCACAGATACGCAGTATTTT.

The chain employs TRBV3-1 (or the pseudogene TRBV3-2) and TRBJ1-6; unclear D gene. The CDR3 is 15 amino acids. Germline V lookup: CDR1 LGHDT, CDR2 YNNKEL (reference sequence). The V end lost 1 base, the J end lost 6 bases, and 10 bases lay between the germline ends. The CDR3 DNA reads TGTGCCAGCAGCCAAGGGCTCTTGAGTAATTCACCCCTCCACTTT. This codes for CASSQGLLSNSPLHF.